Sequencing of this TCR beta chain was carried out in a study of T cells in Graves' hyperthyroidism and ophthalmopathy. Only a few counts were recorded for this clonotype. With 3 bases clipped from V and 2 bases from J, the junction kept 5 bases outside the gene matches. The CDR3 spans 15 residues. The germline V gene has CDR1 SGHTA and CDR2 FQGTGA. Template material for amplifying TCR beta CDR3 regions consisted of RNA transcripts. First-round RT-PCR with HTBI primers amplified the TCR CDR3 region. TCRdb re-called the multiplex PCR reads through MiXCR, storing one row per CDR3 protein. The sample yields more than 650,000 distinct CDR3 sequences, 12% to 15% seen once.

The clonotype was recovered from a young woman with Graves' hyperthyroidism. The sequenced material came from blood. The chain combines TRBV7-3 with TRBJ2-3; 7 nucleotides line up with TRBD2. Here the CDR3 DNA reads TGTGCCAGCAGCTTGTACGGGAGGCTCACAGATACGCAGTATTTT. Amino acids: CASSLYGRLTDTQYF.